This T cell receptor (beta chain) emerged from a study of cytomegalovirus exposure and HLA in healthy donors. Measured with immunoSEQ multiplex PCR; TCRdb has only the in-frame clones, and not every one. The data hold hundreds of thousands of clones, with roughly 90% observed a single time. This TCR was sampled from a woman under 30 in good health and CMV-seronegative. Sequences were obtained from PBMCs.

CDR3 sequence: CASSLGTGGGNTIYF. The CDR3 coding sequence is TGCGCCAGCAGCTTGGGGACAGGGGGCGGAAACACCATATATTTT. The rearrangement links TRBV5-1 to TRBJ1-3, with TRBD1 matching over 11 bases. Germline V lookup: CDR1 SGHRS, CDR2 YFSETQ. This CDR3 spans 15 amino acids. J gave up 4 bases and V 0 bases, and 0 bases lay outside the gene matches.